Following are 3 T cell receptor beta chains from one sample sequenced in a study of T-cell reconstitution after alpha-beta-depleted transplantation in children. Unique molecular identifiers were used to barcode this TCRbeta library. Using its own MiXCR run on the PCR reads, TCRdb lists one record per CDR3 protein. The repertoire consists of some 400,000 distinct CDR3 sequences, with around 21% occurring once and the leading ten covering less than 4.5%. This specimen consisted of PBMCs from the stem cell graft donor, obtained from the stem cell graft. The receptor set was obtained from a human donor who donated a stem cell graft to a child with acute myeloid leukemia.

This clonotype appeared a few times. The rearrangement joins TRBV4-3 to TRBJ2-2; D perhaps matches TRBD2 (6 bases). The V end lost 1 base, the J end lost 4 bases, and 16 bases lay between the germline ends. The length of the CDR3 is 17 residues. Germline V gene lookup returns CDR1 LGHNA and CDR2 YSLEER. CDR3 in amino acids: CASSQGVAGPSTGELFF. In DNA, the CDR3 is TGCGCCAGCAGCCAAGGGGTTGCGGGACCTAGCACCGGGGAGCTGTTTTTT.

V is TRBV5-1 and J is TRBJ2-7; perhaps TRBD1 as D (6 bases). CDR1 is SGHRS, CDR2 YFSETQ, per germline. Trimming stripped 1 base from V and 0 bases from J, with 14 bases between. The CDR3 spans 16 residues. The CDR3 loop is CASSLTSGASSYEQYF. CDR3 sequence (DNA): TGCGCCAGCAGCTTGACCTCAGGGGCAAGCTCCTACGAGCAGTACTTC.

The rearrangement joins TRBV4-1 to TRBJ2-5; D possibly corresponds to TRBD1 (7 bases). Germline loops: CDR1 MGHRA, CDR2 YSYEKL. The CDR3 totals 15 residues. V was shortened by 0 bases and J by 4 bases, with 12 bases between the two germline ends. The CDR3 DNA follows: TGCGCCAGCAGCCAAGAAGGAGGGGGCTTAGAGACCCAGTACTTC. It translates to CASSQEGGGLETQYF.